A single sample gave rise to the 27 T cell receptor beta chains below, sequenced in a study of human T cells and chemical hapten exposure. TCRdb reprocessed the RACE reads with MiXCR, giving one entry per CDR3 protein. The sample consists of approximately 72,000 distinct CDR3 sequences, 11% of them appearing once. The time point is: patch test 3, about 24 weeks after DPC sensitization. Treatment denoted: therapeutic diphenylcyclopropenone sensitization with weekly scalp DPC. The input for sequencing was whole blood, taken in connection with sensitization to the hapten diphenylcyclopropenone (DPC). Source of these receptors: a woman in her 50s with alopecia areata. Some clones in this sample may be carry-over from other donors' samples.

V gene TRBV11-2 combines with J gene TRBJ2-7; D unclear. The CDR3 is 12 amino acids. The germline V gene encodes CDR1 SGHAT and CDR2 FQNNGV. Trimming cost V 3 bases and J 3 bases, with 6 bases left between them. The CDR3 spells CASSFGNYEQYF. CDR3 DNA: TGTGCCAGCAGCTTCGGTAACTACGAGCAGTACTTC.

The gene calls are TRBV28 and TRBJ1-2, with 9 bases that match TRBD1. The V and J ends lost 5 bases and 6 bases, in that order; junction bases with no gene match: 4. Germline V lookup: CDR1 MDHEN, CDR2 SYDVKM. This CDR3 has 13 amino acids. The CDR3 coding sequence is TGTGCCAGCAGTCCGGACAGGGGTAATGGCTACACCTTC. Its translation: CASSPDRGNGYTF.

The rearrangement joins TRBV11-3 to TRBJ2-1, with 7 bases lining up with TRBD2. Germline V gene data show CDR1 as SGHNT and CDR2 as YENEEA. CDR3 length equals 16 residues. J was trimmed by 7 bases and V by 2 bases; bases with no gene match: 11. The CDR3 bases are TGTGCCAGCAGCTTAACGCGGGAGTCCTACAAGAATGAGCAGTTCTTC. Protein: CASSLTRESYKNEQFF. The full variable domain, rest sourced from reference TRBV11-3 and TRBJ2-1, is EAGVVQSPRYKIIEKKQPVAFWCNPISGHNTLYWYLQNLGQGPELLIRYENEEAVDDSQLPKDRFSAERLKGVDSTLKIQPAELGDSAVYLCASSLTRESYKNEQFFGPGTRLTVL.

This chain uses TRBV28 with TRBJ1-1; D gene unclear. The CDR3 contains 12 residues. Germline CDR1 is MDHEN and CDR2 is SYDVKM. Deletions cut 5 bases from V and 0 bases from J, with 4 bases between. The CDR3 bases are TGTGCCAGCAGTATCTTGAACACTGAAGCTTTCTTT. This sequence encodes CASSILNTEAFF.

In its sample, this clonotype was seen many times. This chain connects TRBV20-1 to TRBJ2-7, with 9 bases aligning to TRBD1. With 5 bases clipped from V and 7 bases from J, the junction kept 9 bases outside the gene matches. The germline gives CDR1 DFQATT, CDR2 SNEGSKA (reference sequence). The CDR3 runs to 13 residues. This CDR3 reads CSAGGQGSEEQYF. The CDR3 nucleotides are TGCAGTGCTGGCGGACAGGGGAGCGAGGAGCAGTACTTC.

This clonotype was detected many times. CDR3 residues: CASSQGNPYEQYF. The CDR3 DNA follows: TGTGCCAGCAGCCAGGGAAACCCCTACGAGCAGTACTTC. The genes are TRBV6-5 and TRBJ2-7; D is possibly TRBD1 (5 bases). This CDR3 is 13 amino acids long. Germline CDR1 reads MNHEY; CDR2 reads SVGAGI. V lost 6 bases and J 2 bases, leaving 11 bases between the germline ends.

V and J are TRBV28 and TRBJ1-2, with TRBD1 identical over 7 bases. J lost 8 bases, V lost 6 bases, and 6 bases had no gene match. The CDR3 is 12 residues long. Germline loops: CDR1 MDHEN, CDR2 SYDVKM. CDR3 residues: CASRDGTAGYTF. The CDR3 region has the DNA TGTGCCAGCAGGGACGGGACAGCCGGCTACACCTTC.

The CDR3 loop reads CSVRGQVGQETQYF. Written as DNA, the CDR3 is TGCAGCGTTCGCGGACAGGTCGGCCAAGAGACCCAGTACTTC. The chain is built from TRBV29-1 and TRBJ2-5, with 7 bases that match TRBD1. CDR1 is SQVTM, CDR2 ANQGSEA, per germline. The CDR3 contains 14 residues. The V and J ends lost 5 bases and 1 base, in that order; junction bases with no gene match: 7. The variable domain in full, completed from reference TRBV29-1 and TRBJ2-5, reads SAVISQKPSRDICQRGTSLTIQCQVDSQVTMMFWYRQQPGQSLTLIATANQGSEATYESGFVIDKFPISRPNLTFSTLTVSNMSPEDSSIYLCSVRGQVGQETQYFGPGTRLLVL.

The V gene is TRBV20-1, the J gene TRBJ2-5, with D uncertain. Trimming removed 2 bases from V and 2 bases from J, with 6 bases in between. This CDR3 is 12 amino acids long. The germline V gene has CDR1 DFQATT and CDR2 SNEGSKA (reference sequence). This CDR3 reads CSARLLQETQYF. The DNA of the CDR3 is TGCAGTGCTAGATTACTTCAAGAGACCCAGTACTTC.

This clonotype occurred many times. The chain couples TRBV6-6 to TRBJ1-2; no clear D. The V and J ends lost 2 bases and 8 bases respectively, with 12 bases between them. The germline V gene has CDR1 MNHNY and CDR2 SVGAGI (reference sequence). This CDR3 spans 13 amino acids. The CDR3 is CASSYPAGNGYTF. Here the CDR3 DNA reads TGTGCCAGCAGTTACCCGGCAGGTAACGGCTACACCTTC.

This clonotype was detected many times. The gene calls are TRBV20-1 and TRBJ1-1; D is undetermined. CDR1 DFQATT and CDR2 SNEGSKA come from the germline V gene (reference sequence). There are 11 residues in the CDR3. Trimming removed 5 bases at V and 3 bases at J, with 7 bases between. CDR3 bases: TGCAGTGCTTTACTCCACACTGAAGCTTTCTTT. The encoded protein is CSALLHTEAFF.

The chain couples TRBV7-9 to TRBJ2-7; 11 bases are shared with TRBD1. Germline V gene data show CDR1 as SEHNR and CDR2 as FQNEAQ (reference sequence). V shed 8 bases and J 3 bases; nucleotides not matched to a gene: 0. The CDR3 has 12 amino acids. This CDR3 reads CASGTGGYEQYF. CDR3 nucleotides: TGTGCCAGCGGGACAGGGGGCTACGAGCAGTACTTC.

The CDR3 nucleotides read TGCGCCAGCAGCCAACAGACCGGGGAGCTGTTTTTT. It is translated as CASSQQTGELFF. V usage is TRBV4-1 and J usage is TRBJ2-2; D call uncertain. This CDR3 has 12 amino acids. Germline V CDR1 and CDR2: MGHRA, YSYEKL. V gave up 2 bases and J gave up 5 bases, with 3 bases separating them.

This clonotype was seen at least ten times. The chain is built from TRBV7-9 and TRBJ2-1; 7 nucleotides match TRBD2. The germline V gene has CDR1 SEHNR and CDR2 FQNEAQ (reference sequence). The CDR3 is 14 residues long. V lost 5 bases and J lost 6; bases outside the gene matches: 7. This CDR3 reads CASSQAGSGNEQFF. The CDR3 region has the DNA TGTGCCAGCAGCCAAGCGGGAAGCGGCAATGAGCAGTTCTTC.

This clonotype appeared a few times. V and J are TRBV11-2 and TRBJ2-1; TRBD1 matches at 9 bases. Per germline, CDR1 SGHAT and CDR2 FQNNGV. The ends lost 1 base at V and 9 bases at J; junction bases unmatched: 10. The CDR3 length is 16 residues. This CDR3 reads CASSLVSGTGSGEQFF. CDR3 nucleotides: TGTGCCAGCAGCTTAGTCTCCGGGACAGGGTCTGGTGAGCAGTTCTTC.

This clonotype has just a few counts. V gene TRBV4-2 combines with J gene TRBJ1-5; D unclear. This CDR3 has 13 residues. Germline CDR1 reads LGHNA; CDR2 reads YNFKEQ. V dropped 2 bases and J dropped 3 bases, with 5 bases sitting between them. The DNA of the CDR3 is TGTGCCAGCAGCCAAAGGCTCAATCAGCCCCAGCATTTT. It is translated as CASSQRLNQPQHF.

The table lists this clonotype with many counts. The chain combines TRBV6-4 with TRBJ1-1, with D possibly being TRBD1 (5 bases). V was clipped by 0 bases and J by 4 bases, with 9 bases between them. Germline V gene lookup returns CDR1 MRHNA and CDR2 SNTAGT. This CDR3 is built from 14 residues. CDR3 amino acids: CASSDSGAGTEAFF. CDR3 in DNA: TGTGCCAGCAGTGACTCAGGGGCTGGCACTGAAGCTTTCTTT.

J is TRBJ2-1 and V is TRBV4-1; 11 bases are shared with TRBD2. The CDR3 has 16 amino acids. Germline CDR1 MGHRA, CDR2 YSYEKL. With V trimmed by 4 bases and J by 4 bases, 6 bases remained unmatched. The CDR3: CASSPLAGGNYNEQFF. CDR3 nucleotides: TGCGCCAGCAGCCCCCTAGCGGGAGGAAATTACAATGAGCAGTTCTTC.

The CDR3: CSHKRWSADTQYF. The DNA of the CDR3 is TGCAGCCACAAGCGGTGGTCCGCAGATACGCAGTATTTT. The gene calls are TRBV29-1 and TRBJ2-3, with D possibly matching TRBD2 (5 bases). The V gene lost 8 bases and the J gene lost 4 bases, with 16 bases spanning the gap. The CDR3 totals 13 residues. Per the germline V gene, CDR1 is SQVTM and CDR2 is ANQGSEA.

The chain employs TRBV5-4 and TRBJ2-7; no definite D call. The CDR3 is 15 amino acids. The V end lost 2 bases, the J end lost 7 bases, and 19 bases lay between the germline ends. In germline, CDR1 is SGHNT, CDR2 YYREEE (reference sequence). CDR3 DNA: TGTGCCAGCAGCTTTCCGAACTCCTACGAGCGAGAGCAGTACTTC. It is translated as CASSFPNSYEREQYF. Combining the CDR3 with reference TRBV5-4 and TRBJ2-7 gives the whole variable domain ETGVTQSPTHLIKTRGQQVTLRCSSQSGHNTVSWYQQALGQGPQFIFQYYREEENGRGNFPPRFSGLQFPNYSSELNVNALELDDSALYLCASSFPNSYEREQYFGPGTRLTVT.

Many counts were recorded for this clonotype. The J gene is TRBJ2-2, the V gene TRBV5-1; D gene ambiguous. V was shortened by 1 base and J by 3 bases, with 7 bases between the two germline ends. The CDR3 is 14 amino acids. Germline V gene sequence: CDR1 SGHRS, CDR2 YFSETQ. The CDR3 spells CASSLITDTGELFF. The CDR3 DNA follows: TGCGCCAGCAGCTTGATCACGGACACCGGGGAGCTGTTTTTT.

This clonotype occurred a few times. The V gene is TRBV28, the J gene TRBJ2-3; a possible D gene is TRBD2 (5 bases). Germline assignment: CDR1 MDHEN and CDR2 SYDVKM. The CDR3 covers 14 residues. Deletions cut 4 bases from V and 8 bases from J, with 16 bases between. CDR3 sequence reads: CASSSTPGRGTQYF. The CDR3, as DNA: TGTGCCAGCAGTTCTACTCCCGGCCGGGGTACGCAGTATTTT.

V and J are TRBV18 and TRBJ2-2; TRBD2 agrees at 7 bases. CDR1 is KGHSH, CDR2 LQKENI, per germline. The CDR3 extends over 18 amino acids. The V and J ends lost 1 base and 3 bases, in that order; junction bases with no gene match: 11. CDR3 in DNA: TGTGCCAGCTCACCACAACCACCAGCGGGGCGCCACACCGGGGAGCTGTTTTTT. Its translation is CASSPQPPAGRHTGELFF.

This clonotype was detected only a few times. The J gene is TRBJ2-7, the V gene TRBV9; TRBD1 might be the D (5 bases). V shed 3 bases and J shed 4 bases, with 17 bases lying between them. Germline V gene data show CDR1 as SGDLS and CDR2 as YYNGEE. The CDR3 sequence is 15 residues long. Here the CDR3 reads CASSEGPGSQYEQYF. The DNA for the CDR3 is TGTGCCAGCAGCGAGGGGCCAGGGTCCCAATACGAGCAGTACTTC.

This clonotype was counted ten times or more. The V call is TRBV7-9, the J call TRBJ1-1; unclear D gene. Trimming left V 4 bases short and J 8 bases short, with 8 bases between. Germline loops: CDR1 SEHNR, CDR2 FQNEAQ (reference sequence). The CDR3 is 11 residues long. The CDR3: CASSWTVEAFF. CDR3 sequence (DNA): TGTGCCAGCAGCTGGACGGTAGAAGCTTTCTTT.

The V and J genes are TRBV19 and TRBJ2-1, with TRBD1 matching over 8 bases. There are 15 residues in the CDR3. V dropped 3 bases and J dropped 4; count of bases not matched to a gene: 5. The germline V gene encodes CDR1 LNHDA and CDR2 SQIVND (reference sequence). CDR3 residues: CASSMGRGQYNEQFF. CDR3 bases: TGTGCCAGTAGTATGGGCAGGGGGCAGTACAATGAGCAGTTCTTC.

This clonotype was found a few times. This chain uses TRBV11-3 with TRBJ2-3; 7 bases fit TRBD1. This CDR3 is built from 16 residues. Germline assignment: CDR1 SGHNT and CDR2 YENEEA. Germline trimming cut 1 base from V and 1 base from J; bases unmatched to any gene: 5. DNA of the CDR3: TGTGCCAGCAGCTTAGGAGGGGGCTTGGGCACAGATACGCAGTATTTT. This sequence encodes CASSLGGGLGTDTQYF.